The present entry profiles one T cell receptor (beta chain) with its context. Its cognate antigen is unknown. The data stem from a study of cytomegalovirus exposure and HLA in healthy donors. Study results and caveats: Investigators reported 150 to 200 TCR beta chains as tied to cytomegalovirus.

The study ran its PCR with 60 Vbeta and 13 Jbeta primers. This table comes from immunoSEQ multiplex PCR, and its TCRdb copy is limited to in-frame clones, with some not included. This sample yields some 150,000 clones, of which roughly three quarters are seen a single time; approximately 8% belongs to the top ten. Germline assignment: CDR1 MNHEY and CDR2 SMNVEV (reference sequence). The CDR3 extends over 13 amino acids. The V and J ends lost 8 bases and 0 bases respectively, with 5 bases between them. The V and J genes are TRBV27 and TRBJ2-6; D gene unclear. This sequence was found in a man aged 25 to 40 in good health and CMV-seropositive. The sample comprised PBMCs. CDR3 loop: CASSISGANVLTF. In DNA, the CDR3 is TGTGCCAGCTCCATCTCTGGGGCCAACGTCCTGACTTTC.